In this sample, the clone carrying this T cell receptor beta chain turned up many times. No antigen is known for it. CDR1 is SGHTA and CDR2 is FQGNSA in the germline V gene. Between the trimmed V and J ends, which lost 2 bases and 6 bases, there was a span of 11 bases. The CDR3 is made up of 14 amino acids. The entry originates in a study of T-cell memory formation after mild COVID-19. Whole-study findings and limits: Contracting clones, day 15 to 85, had balanced CD4/CD8, and later expanders favored CD4+. Memory sampled before infection contained some responding clones, suggesting cross-reactive memory joined.

From 5'RACE with constant-segment primers came TCR alpha and TCR beta cDNA libraries that carried sample barcodes and UMIs. TCRdb re-called the 5' RACE reads through MiXCR, storing one row per CDR3 protein. The sample lists tens of thousands of distinct CDR3 sequences, 9.5% occurring once. The rearrangement links TRBV7-2 to TRBJ2-1; D gene unclear. Sequences were obtained from PBMCs or a T cell subset sorted from them (not recorded which). This TCR came from an adult woman who had mild COVID-19 (a few samples of this study predate the infection). Cell type and time point are not known. CDR3 loop: CASSLILGINEQFF. The CDR3 bases are TGTGCCAGCAGCTTAATCCTAGGAATCAATGAGCAGTTCTTC.